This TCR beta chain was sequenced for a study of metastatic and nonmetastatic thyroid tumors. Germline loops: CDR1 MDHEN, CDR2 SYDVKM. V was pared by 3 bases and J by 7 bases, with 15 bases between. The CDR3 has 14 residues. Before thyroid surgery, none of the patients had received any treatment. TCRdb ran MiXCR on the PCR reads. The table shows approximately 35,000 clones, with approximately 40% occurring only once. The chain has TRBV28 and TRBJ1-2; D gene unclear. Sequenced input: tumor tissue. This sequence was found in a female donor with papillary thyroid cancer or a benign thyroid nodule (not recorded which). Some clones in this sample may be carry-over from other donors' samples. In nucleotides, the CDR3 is TGTGCCAGCAGTTTTGGCGCGGGAGGTCTTGGCTACACCTTC. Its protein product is CASSFGAGGLGYTF.